The entry below gives a single T cell receptor beta chain sequence along with its context. Its antigen remains unknown. The data are from a study of CD8+CD57+ T cells in acquired aplastic anemia. Study summary: Mean yield of DNA from sorted CD4+ and CD8+ cells was roughly 3.1 ug.

Germline-derived CDR1 and CDR2 are SEHNR and FQNEAQ (reference sequence). This CDR3 contains 16 residues. V was trimmed by 5 bases and J by 11 bases, leaving 25 bases between them. Selection for sequencing was limited to patients who had shown CD8+CD57+ cell expansion by flow cytometry. Diagnosis of severe acquired aplastic anemia applied to all patients. Patients had received no therapy at the time of blood sampling. Study results and limitations: The study identified about 30 CD8+ CDR3 sequences shared by patients and controls.

The template for TCR beta VDJ and CDR3 sequence profiling was genomic DNA. One entry per CDR3 protein, called by TCRdb with MiXCR from the reads. The sample yields roughly 250,000 distinct CDR3 sequences, about 44% seen once. Sequenced sample: sorted CD4+, CD8+, or CD8+CD57+ T cells (not recorded which) from PBMCs. This clonotype was obtained from a human donor with aplastic anemia. J is TRBJ1-5 and V is TRBV7-9, with D perhaps TRBD1 (5 bases). The CDR3 DNA is TGTGCCAGCAGCCAAATCGGGGGAGCCAATCGGGAGACCCAGCATTTT. The encoded protein is CASSQIGGANRETQHF.